The rows below give T cell receptor beta chains drawn from one sample of a study of T cell responses to AZD1222 COVID-19 vaccine. The data were produced by immunoSEQ multiplex PCR, yet TCRdb's version contains in-frame clones alone and is incomplete. The sample has more than 100,000 clones, 90% seen once. Sequenced here: peripheral blood, sampled on day 0 of AZD1222 vaccination. All receptors come from an adult in good health. CDR3s include the opening cysteine and the closing phenylalanine or tryptophan. The order of the fields is J gene, D gene, V gene, clone size, CDR3 DNA, CDR3 protein. A D gene is named only where the DNA matches it firmly. The size field is filled for only some rows; it gives once, few, many or a size class.

TRBJ2-1 | TRBD1 | TRBV19 | once | TGTGCCAGTAGTATAGGTGGGACAGGGGGATACAATGAGCAGTTCTTC | CASSIGGTGGYNEQFF
TRBJ2-1 | TRBD2 | TRBV5-1 | NA | TGCGCCAGCAGCTTAGCGGGAGCCTCCTACAATGAGCAGTTCTTC | CASSLAGASYNEQFF
TRBJ1-2 | NA | TRBV6-4 | NA | TGTGCCAGCAGTGTAGGACACTCCTCAGGGGGCTACACCTTC | CASSVGHSSGGYTF
TRBJ1-2 | NA | TRBV15 | NA | TGTGCCACCAGCAGAGAAAGAAGATATGGCTACACCTTC | CATSRERRYGYTF
TRBJ2-7 | NA | TRBV9 | NA | TGTGCCAGCAGCTCCTCATCTTTCGAGCAGTACTTC | CASSSSSFEQYF
TRBJ2-7 | NA | TRBV12-3/TRBV12-4 | NA | TGTGCCAGCAGTTTAGCGGGAGACGAGCAGTACTTC | CASSLAGDEQYF
TRBJ1-1 | TRBD1 | TRBV6-5 | NA | TGTGCCAGCAGTTATGCCGGGACAGGGAGCACTGAAGCTTTCTTT | CASSYAGTGSTEAFF
TRBJ1-5 | NA | TRBV9 | NA | TGTGCCAGCAGCTCAAGACCAGGGCGACAGCCCCAGCATTTT | CASSSRPGRQPQHF
TRBJ2-1 | NA | TRBV28 | NA | TGTGCCAGCAGTACACTAGCCGACAATGAGCAGTTCTTC | CASSTLADNEQFF
TRBJ2-1 | TRBD2 | TRBV7-6 | NA | TGTGCCAGCAGCCTTAGCGGGGGGCCATACAATGAGCAGTTCTTC | CASSLSGGPYNEQFF
TRBJ2-5 | TRBD2 | TRBV4-1 | NA | TGCGCCAGCAGCCAAGAAGGACTAGCGGGAGGGCAAGAGACCCAGTACTTC | CASSQEGLAGGQETQYF
TRBJ1-2 | NA | TRBV7-8 | NA | TGTGCCAGCAGTCGGGTAACAGGGACGCTTAACTATGGCTACACCTTC | CASSRVTGTLNYGYTF
TRBJ2-3 | NA | TRBV4-1 | NA | TGCGCCAGCAGCCAAGAACAAGTAGATACGCAGTATTTT | CASSQEQVDTQYF
TRBJ2-3 | NA | TRBV19 | NA | TGTGCCAGTAACGGAAATACGCAGTATTTT | CASNGNTQYF
TRBJ2-1 | NA | TRBV14 | NA | TGTGCCAGCAGCCCTCACAGGACAGCCCTTAATGAGCAGTTCTTC | CASSPHRTALNEQFF
TRBJ2-2 | NA | TRBV30 | NA | TGTGCCTGGAGTTCTGAAAGGGGAGGAAACACCGGGGAGCTGTTTTTT | CAWSSERGGNTGELFF
TRBJ1-2 | NA | TRBV6-1 | NA | TGTGCCAGCAGTGAAGCTCGTACGGGGAGCTACACCTTC | CASSEARTGSYTF
TRBJ2-7 | NA | TRBV18 | NA | TGTGCCAGCTCACCGATAGGACAGCCCGAGCAGTACTTC | CASSPIGQPEQYF
TRBJ1-5 | NA | TRBV2 | NA | TGTGCCAGCATGAACGGGGGAAGTCAGCCCCAGCATTTT | CASMNGGSQPQHF
TRBJ2-2 | NA | TRBV14 | NA | TGTGCCAGCAGCCAGGACAGTAACACCGGGGAGCTGTTTTTT | CASSQDSNTGELFF
TRBJ2-5 | TRBD1 | TRBV4-3 | few | TGCGCCAGCAGCCAAGAGGGACAGGTACGGGGGTGGCAAGAGACCCAGTACTTC | CASSQEGQVRGWQETQYF
TRBJ2-1 | NA | TRBV11-3 | NA | TGTGCCAGCAGCTTAGATGGCCAGCGGTCCCGGGATGAGCAGTTCTTC | CASSLDGQRSRDEQFF
TRBJ2-7 | TRBD1 | TRBV7-3 | NA | TGTGCCAGCAGCCGGACAGGGGAATCCGAGCAGTACTTC | CASSRTGESEQYF
TRBJ2-1 | TRBD2 | TRBV2 | NA | TGTGCCAGCTCCTATCTGGGACTAGCGGGGGGCCTATCCGAGCAGTTCTTC | CASSYLGLAGGLSEQFF
TRBJ1-1 | NA | TRBV4-2 | NA | TGTGCCAGCAGCCAACCTAGGCCGTTGGAGGGCCTACAGAACACTGAAGCTTTCTTT | CASSQPRPLEGLQNTEAFF
TRBJ2-1 | TRBD1 | TRBV28 | NA | TGTGCCAGCACCCGGGGACAGGGGGCCGTCAATGAGCAGTTCTTC | CASTRGQGAVNEQFF
TRBJ2-7 | NA | TRBV6-2/TRBV6-3 | once | TGTGCCAGCAGTTACTTTGCGGGGAATGGGGAGCAGTACTTC | CASSYFAGNGEQYF
TRBJ2-5 | NA | TRBV19 | NA | TGTGCCAGTAGTGGACAGACACCGCCGACTGAGACCCAGTACTTC | CASSGQTPPTETQYF
TRBJ2-1 | NA | TRBV2 | NA | TGTGCCAGCACGCTCCGGGGCGGGACTGACTATGAGCAGTTCTTC | CASTLRGGTDYEQFF
TRBJ2-2 | TRBD1 | TRBV29-1 | NA | TGCAGCGTTGACAGGGGGCGGACCGGGGAGCTGTTTTTT | CSVDRGRTGELFF
TRBJ1-5 | TRBD1 | TRBV5-1 | once | TGCGCCAGCAGCTTAGGGACAGGGGGCCGTCAGCCCCAGCATTTT | CASSLGTGGRQPQHF
TRBJ2-7 | TRBD2 | TRBV19 | NA | TGTGCCAGTAGTCGACTAGCCGTCGCCGGCGAGCAGTACTTC | CASSRLAVAGEQYF
TRBJ2-3 | NA | TRBV11-2 | once | TGTGCCAGCAGCTTTCGAGTTACAGATACGCAGTATTTT | CASSFRVTDTQYF
TRBJ2-2 | TRBD2 | TRBV4-2 | NA | TGTGCCAGCAGCCCCGGGAGGGGGAACGGGGAGCTGTTTTTT | CASSPGRGNGELFF
TRBJ2-7 | NA | TRBV2 | NA | TGTGCCAGCAGTGAAGCAAGGGCATTTTCCTACGAGCAGTACTTC | CASSEARAFSYEQYF
TRBJ2-7 | NA | TRBV11-1 | NA | TGTGCCAGCAGCTTAGACGGGGAGGTCAACTACGAGCAGTACTTC | CASSLDGEVNYEQYF
TRBJ1-5 | NA | TRBV4-1 | NA | TGCGCCAGCAGCCAAGACATGAGAGGTAGTCAGCCCCAGCATTTT | CASSQDMRGSQPQHF
TRBJ1-2 | NA | TRBV10-3 | NA | TGTGCCATCAGTTCCCCAGGACCCTATGGCTACACCTTC | CAISSPGPYGYTF
TRBJ2-3 | NA | TRBV28 | NA | TGTGCCAGCAGTTTAGGGCTACGGGATCGGTATTTT | CASSLGLRDRYF
TRBJ2-3 | TRBD2 | TRBV10-3 | NA | TGTGCCATCACCCAACTAGCGGGGGACGGTATTGATACGCAGTATTTT | CAITQLAGDGIDTQYF
TRBJ2-1 | NA | TRBV20-1 | NA | TGCAGCATAAGGTACTACAATGAGCAGTTCTTC | CSIRYYNEQFF
TRBJ2-3 | NA | TRBV7-2 | NA | TGTGCCAGCGCGACTCCAAACACAGATACGCAGTATTTT | CASATPNTDTQYF
TRBJ2-7 | TRBD1 | TRBV7-2 | NA | TGTGCCAGCAGCTTAGGGGGACAGGGGGAGCAGTACTTC | CASSLGGQGEQYF
TRBJ1-5 | TRBD1 | TRBV27 | NA | TGTGCCAGCAGTTTCCGGACAGGGGACCAGCCCCAGCATTTT | CASSFRTGDQPQHF
TRBJ1-1 | NA | TRBV27 | NA | TGTGCCAGCAGAAGGGGCGGGGGGGCCCGTTTTGAGGAAGCTTTCTTT | CASRRGGGARFEEAFF
TRBJ2-7 | NA | TRBV7-9 | NA | TGTGCCAGCAGCTTAACCAGCTACGAGCAGTACTTC | CASSLTSYEQYF
TRBJ2-1 | TRBD2 | TRBV4-2 | NA | TGTGCCAGCAGCCAAGTTCGGGCTAGCGGGAATGAGCAGTTCTTC | CASSQVRASGNEQFF
TRBJ2-1 | TRBD2 | TRBV7-2 | once | TGTGCCAGCAGCGAACTAGGGACTAGCTTCTACAATGAGCAGTTCTTC | CASSELGTSFYNEQFF
TRBJ2-7 | TRBD2 | TRBV7-2 | NA | TGTGCCAGCAGCCTAATGGGTTCGGGAGGGCCCTACGAGCAGTACTTC | CASSLMGSGGPYEQYF
TRBJ1-2 | NA | TRBV7-9 | NA | TGTGCCAGCAGCCCCGGGGACGGACGCTACACCTTC | CASSPGDGRYTF